The 25 T cell receptor beta chains below all came from one sample that was sequenced in a study of cytomegalovirus exposure and HLA in healthy donors (dated by TCRdb to 2017 to 2019). The library was generated by the immunoSEQ multiplex PCR assay. Sourced from immuneACCESS, this table was stored by TCRdb with only in-frame sequences that have V and J called. A share of the clones is absent; for the studies checked, an unresolved V gene accounts for under half, and the remainder has no known explanation. Counted in this sample were about 82,000 clones; roughly 93% of them appeared once. Jointly, the top ten make up 0.55% to 0.8% of the sample. Sequencing was done on a sample of PBMCs. These receptors were taken from a man aged 18 to 35 in good health and CMV-seronegative.

This clone was found a few times. The rearrangement joins TRBV4-1 to TRBJ1-1, with D perhaps TRBD1 (6 bases). From germline, CDR1 is MGHRA and CDR2 YSYEKL. Trimming removed 4 bases from V and 7 bases from J, with 16 bases in between. The CDR3 extends over 14 amino acids. In DNA, the CDR3 is TGCGCCAGCAGCCGGGGGGGCTCAGGGGTTGAAGCTTTCTTT. The encoded protein is CASSRGGSGVEAFF.

Here the CDR3 DNA reads TGTGCCAGCTCGGTCCAGGGATTGGATCAGCCCCAGCATTTT. It translates to CASSVQGLDQPQHF. This chain joins TRBV18 and TRBJ1-5; a possible D gene is TRBD1 (5 bases). Germline V CDR1 and CDR2: KGHSH, LQKENI. With 6 bases removed from V and 5 bases from J, the gap between germline ends came to 14 bases. The CDR3 has 14 amino acids.

The chain recombines TRBV6-6 with TRBJ1-2; the D is unclear. The CDR3 is made up of 13 amino acids. Germline V CDR1 and CDR2: MNHNY, SVGAGI (reference sequence). Trimming shortened V by 3 bases and J by 6 bases, and 11 bases separated the two germline ends. CDR3 in DNA: TGTGCCAGCAGTTATACGGCAGCGGATGGCTACACCTTC. This gives the protein CASSYTAADGYTF.

The chain couples TRBV6-5 to TRBJ2-7; the D is unclear. Germline-derived CDR1 and CDR2 are MNHEY and SVGAGI. The CDR3 consists of 13 residues. V dropped 2 bases and J dropped 3 bases, with 8 bases sitting between them. The CDR3 DNA follows: TGTGCCAGCAGTTACGGGCAGCTCTACGAGCAGTACTTC. Translating it yields CASSYGQLYEQYF.

The chain combines TRBV12-5 with TRBJ1-3, with a tentative D call TRBD1 (6 bases). This CDR3 comprises 18 residues. The ends were cut back, 1 base at V and 0 bases at J, with 16 bases in the middle. Per germline, CDR1 LGHNT and CDR2 FRNRAP. CDR3 protein: CASGLGPDSLFSGNTIYF. The CDR3 nucleotides read TGTGCTAGTGGTTTGGGTCCGGACAGTTTGTTCTCTGGAAACACCATATATTTT.

Concerning this clone: One junction end disagrees with the germline gene, perhaps due to a read error. The rearrangement joins TRBV7-7 to TRBJ2-2, with 8 bases lining up with TRBD2. CDR3 length equals 17 residues. Germline V gene lookup returns CDR1 SSHAT and CDR2 FNYEAQ (reference sequence). DNA of the CDR3: TGTGCTAGCAGCTTATCACCGGGGGGGCATGGACTCGGGGAGCTGTTTTTT. This translates into CASSLSPGGHGLGELFF.

This chain joins TRBV5-6 and TRBJ1-5; 8 nucleotides agree with TRBD1. Per the germline V gene, CDR1 is SGHDT and CDR2 is YYEEEE. The trim removed 0 bases at V and 0 bases at J, leaving 5 bases unmatched. CDR3 length equals 17 residues. The CDR3 sequence is CASSLATGALSNQPQHF. The CDR3 bases are TGTGCCAGCAGCTTGGCGACAGGGGCCCTTAGCAATCAGCCCCAGCATTTT.

The chain links TRBV5-6 to TRBJ1-5, with 11 bases lining up with TRBD1. Germline V gene data show CDR1 as SGHDT and CDR2 as YYEEEE. CDR3 size: 17 residues. J lost 0 bases, V lost 3 bases, and 5 bases had no gene match. In nucleotides, the CDR3 is TGTGCCAGCAGCTGGGGACAGGGGGGGACTAGCAATCAGCCCCAGCATTTT. Encoded protein: CASSWGQGGTSNQPQHF.

This chain connects TRBV11-2 to TRBJ2-3, with 8 nucleotides matching TRBD2. V was clipped by 5 bases and J by 5 bases; unmatched bases: 9. This CDR3 has 15 residues. Germline-derived CDR1 and CDR2 are SGHAT and FQNNGV. This CDR3 reads CASSRNTGGEDTQYF. The DNA for the CDR3 is TGTGCCAGCAGCCGCAACACGGGGGGGGAAGATACGCAGTATTTT.

This clone was seen just once. The chain employs TRBV15 and TRBJ2-7; TRBD2 matches 8 bases. After removal of 0 bases from V and 5 bases from J, the junction contained 6 bases not matched to a gene. Germline assignment: CDR1 LNHNV and CDR2 YYDKDF (reference sequence). The CDR3 is 15 amino acids. CDR3 nucleotide sequence: TGTGCCACCAGCAGAGAGACCGGGAGGGCCGACGAGCAGTACTTC. Protein: CATSRETGRADEQYF.

CDR3 nucleotides: TGTGCCAGCAGCCCCGCTACGGTCCCGAGCTCCTACGAGCAGTACTTC. Its translation is CASSPATVPSSYEQYF. V and J are TRBV7-8 and TRBJ2-7; D unclear. Germline lookup yields CDR1 SGHVS and CDR2 FQNEAQ. The CDR3 covers 16 residues. Deletions cut 5 bases from V and 0 bases from J, with 17 bases between.

CDR3 in amino acids: CSVELESSTDTQYF. CDR3 nucleotide sequence: TGCAGCGTTGAATTGGAGAGTAGCACAGATACGCAGTATTTT. V gene TRBV29-1 combines with J gene TRBJ2-3, with D unclear. The V gene's germline CDR1 is SQVTM and CDR2 ANQGSEA. V lost 2 bases, J lost 0 bases, and 9 bases lay in between. This CDR3 is 14 amino acids long.

The chain combines TRBV6-5 with TRBJ1-2, with D possibly being TRBD1 (5 bases). V was pared by 2 bases and J by 8 bases, with 15 bases between. The CDR3 runs to 14 residues. CDR1 is MNHEY, CDR2 SVGAGI, per germline. The CDR3 spells CASSYQGGSAGYTF. The CDR3 DNA reads TGTGCCAGCAGTTACCAGGGAGGGAGTGCGGGCTACACCTTC.

This chain connects TRBV4-3 to TRBJ2-3; TRBD1 is a possible D gene (6 bases). Germline V gives CDR1 LGHNA, CDR2 YSLEER. Deletions cut 5 bases from V and 5 bases from J, with 20 bases between. The CDR3 length is 16 residues. The CDR3 protein is CASSASQGLGIDTQYF. CDR3 DNA sequence: TGCGCCAGCAGCGCCTCCCAGGGGCTCGGGATAGATACGCAGTATTTT.

CDR3 in amino acids: CASSLISGFNTGELFF. CDR3 DNA: TGTGCCAGCAGCCTTATTTCAGGTTTTAACACCGGGGAGCTGTTTTTT. The chain couples TRBV7-2 to TRBJ2-2, with no clear D. V was cut by 5 bases and J by 2 bases, with 15 bases left in between. Germline V gene data show CDR1 as SGHTA and CDR2 as FQGNSA. This CDR3 has 16 amino acids.

This chain connects TRBV25-1 to TRBJ1-2, with TRBD1 matching over 7 bases. The trim removed 6 bases at V and 4 bases at J, leaving 2 bases unmatched. The CDR3 length is 12 residues. The germline gives CDR1 MGHDK, CDR2 SYGVNS. CDR3 amino acids: CASSPGGYGYTF. DNA for the CDR3: TGTGCCAGCAGCCCAGGGGGCTATGGCTACACCTTC.

This clone was detected ten times or more. The same CDR3 is also encoded by other DNA sequences in this sample. The chain joins TRBV6-4 to TRBJ2-3, with 10 bases lining up with TRBD2. Germline V lookup: CDR1 MRHNA, CDR2 SNTAGT. This CDR3 region has 16 residues. Trimming took 0 bases from V and 2 from J; bases not matched to a gene: 2. The CDR3 loop reads CASSDSTSGDTDTQYF. The CDR3 nucleotides read TGTGCCAGCAGTGACTCTACTAGCGGGGACACAGATACGCAGTATTTT.

The rearrangement uses TRBV7-9 and TRBJ2-2; TRBD2 aligns across 7 bases. Germline lookup yields CDR1 SEHNR and CDR2 FQNEAQ (reference sequence). V shed 1 base, J shed 7 bases, and the junction held 12 bases outside the gene matches. This CDR3 has 17 residues. CDR3 sequence: CASSLVGTKNTLGELFF. The CDR3 DNA follows: TGTGCCAGCAGCTTAGTAGGGACTAAAAACACCCTCGGGGAGCTGTTTTTT. The variable domain in full, with the rest retrieved from reference TRBV7-9 and TRBJ2-2, is DTGVSQNPRHKITKRGQNVTFRCDPISEHNRLYWYRQTLGQGPEFLTYFQNEAQLEKSRLLSDRFSAERPKGSFSTLEIQRTEQGDSAMYLCASSLVGTKNTLGELFFGEGSRLTVL.

In this sample, this clone turned up once. The chain couples TRBV7-2 to TRBJ1-1; no definite D call. The V gene's germline CDR1 is SGHTA and CDR2 FQGNSA. The ends were cut back, 1 base at V and 3 bases at J, with 9 bases in the middle. The CDR3 is made up of 14 amino acids. DNA for the CDR3: TGTGCCAGCAGCTTAGTAAGGAGGGACACTGAAGCTTTCTTT. Its protein is CASSLVRRDTEAFF. Full variable domain (missing parts from reference TRBV7-2 and TRBJ1-1): GAGVSQSPSNKVTEKGKDVELRCDPISGHTALYWYRQSLGQGLEFLIYFQGNSAPDKSGLPSDRFSAERTGGSVSTLTIQRTQQEDSAVYLCASSLVRRDTEAFFGQGTRLTVV.

The chain is built from TRBV5-4 and TRBJ1-4; tentatively, D is TRBD1 (5 bases). CDR1 SGHNT and CDR2 YYREEE come from the germline V gene (reference sequence). There are 15 residues in the CDR3. The V and J ends lost 2 bases and 4 bases respectively, with 12 bases between them. DNA for the CDR3: TGTGCCAGCAGCTTAGGGTTCAGGGATAATGAAAAACTGTTTTTT. Translation gives CASSLGFRDNEKLFF.

The chain has TRBV12-5 and TRBJ2-1; no clear D. The CDR3 is 15 amino acids. Germline lookup yields CDR1 LGHNT and CDR2 FRNRAP. Trimming took off 0 bases at V and 6 bases at J, with 12 bases between the two ends. The CDR3 DNA follows: TGTGCTAGTGGTTTGGTAGTAGCTCGTATCAATGAGCAGTTCTTC. This encodes CASGLVVARINEQFF.

The V and J genes are TRBV6-5 and TRBJ2-3; the D is unclear. This CDR3 contains 13 residues. V was trimmed by 5 bases and J by 4 bases, leaving 10 bases between them. CDR1 is MNHEY, CDR2 SVGAGI, per germline. The DNA of the CDR3 is TGTGCCAGCAGTCCACTCCCTCCAGATACGCAGTATTTT. This codes for CASSPLPPDTQYF.

The CDR3 DNA is TGTGCCAGCAGCAGGCTGGTAGGAACTGGAAACACCATATATTTT. Its translation: CASSRLVGTGNTIYF. The chain is built from TRBV6-5 and TRBJ1-3; D unresolved. V lost 6 bases and J lost 2, with 14 bases in between. The CDR3 is made up of 15 amino acids. CDR1 is MNHEY, CDR2 SVGAGI, per germline.

CDR3: CASILSGSMNTEAFF. CDR3 in DNA: TGTGCCAGCATCCTTTCGGGGTCCATGAACACTGAAGCTTTCTTT. The V call is TRBV7-2, the J call TRBJ1-1; D unclear. The V end was cut by 7 bases, the J end by 0 bases, with 15 bases between. The germline CDR1 and CDR2 sequences are SGHTA and FQGNSA. The CDR3 is 15 residues long. The full variable domain, its missing parts supplied by reference TRBV7-2 and TRBJ1-1, is GAGVSQSPSNKVTEKGKDVELRCDPISGHTALYWYRQSLGQGLEFLIYFQGNSAPDKSGLPSDRFSAERTGGSVSTLTIQRTQQEDSAVYLCASILSGSMNTEAFFGQGTRLTVV.

The DNA for the CDR3 is TGTGCCAGCTCACCTATAACAAATGAAAAACTGTTTTTT. This encodes CASSPITNEKLFF. J is TRBJ1-4 and V is TRBV18; no reliable D call. Germline CDR1 and CDR2: KGHSH and LQKENI. The V gene lost 3 bases and the J gene lost 5 bases, with 7 bases spanning the gap. The CDR3 loop spans 13 amino acids. The complete variable domain, with remaining parts taken from reference TRBV18 and TRBJ1-4, reads NAGVMQNPRHLVRRRGQEARLRCSPMKGHSHVYWYRQLPEEGLKFMVYLQKENIIDESGMPKERFSAEFPKEGPSILRIQQVVRGDSAAYFCASSPITNEKLFFGSGTQLSVL.